This T cell receptor (beta chain) derives from a study of T cell repertoires in cytomegalovirus infection. Study as a whole: Matching HLA type and CMV infection were both indicated by public TCR beta signatures.

Findings and caveats of the study: Dominating the ex vivo response were HLA-C-restricted CMV-specific TCR beta clonotypes. The cumulative frequency of public TCR beta families distinguished individuals who carried CMV together with the relevant HLA.

Germline values: CDR1 LNHDA, CDR2 SQIVND (reference sequence). V shed 11 bases and J shed 2 bases, with 20 bases lying between them. There are 15 residues in the CDR3. To note about this clonotype: What it binds is not known.

One entry per CDR3 protein, called by TCRdb with MiXCR from the reads. The table lists some 920,000 distinct CDR3 sequences, about a third of them singletons. The material sequenced was cultured CD8+ T cells from PBMCs, taken from culture after CMV antigen stimulation. This TCR came from a human donor in good health (CMV status not recorded). Some clones in this sample may be carry-over from other donors' samples. This chain joins TRBV19 and TRBJ2-3; D unclear. CDR3 region: CAASGRGDFTDTQYF. For the CDR3, the DNA is TGTGCCGCCTCCGGACGTGGAGATTTCACAGATACGCAGTATTTT.